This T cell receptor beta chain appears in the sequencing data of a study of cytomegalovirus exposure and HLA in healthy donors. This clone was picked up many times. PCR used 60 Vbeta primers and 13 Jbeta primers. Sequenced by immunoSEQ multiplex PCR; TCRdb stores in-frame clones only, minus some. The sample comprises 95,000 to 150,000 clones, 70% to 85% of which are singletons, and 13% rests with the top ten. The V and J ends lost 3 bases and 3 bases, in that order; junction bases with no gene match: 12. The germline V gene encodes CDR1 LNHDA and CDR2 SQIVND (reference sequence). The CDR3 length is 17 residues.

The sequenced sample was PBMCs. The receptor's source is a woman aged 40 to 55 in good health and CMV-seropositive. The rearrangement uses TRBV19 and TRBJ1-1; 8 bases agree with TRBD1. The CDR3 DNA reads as TGTGCCAGTAGTATTAGGGGACAGGTGAGATCGGACACTGAAGCTTTCTTT. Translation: CASSIRGQVRSDTEAFF.